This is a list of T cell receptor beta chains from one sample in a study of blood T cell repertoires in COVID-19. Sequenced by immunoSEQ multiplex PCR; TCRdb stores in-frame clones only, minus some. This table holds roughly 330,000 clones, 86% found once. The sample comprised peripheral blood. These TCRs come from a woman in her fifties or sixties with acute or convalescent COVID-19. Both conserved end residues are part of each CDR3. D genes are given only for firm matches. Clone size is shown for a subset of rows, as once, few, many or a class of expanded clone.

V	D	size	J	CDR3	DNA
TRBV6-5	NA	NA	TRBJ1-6	CASTRDRDPNSPLHF	TGTGCCAGCACCCGTGACAGAGACCCTAATTCACCCCTCCACTTT
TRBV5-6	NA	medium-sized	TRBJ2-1	CASSYRAPFSGHNEQFF	TGTGCCAGCAGCTACCGGGCCCCCTTCAGCGGGCACAATGAGCAGTTCTTC
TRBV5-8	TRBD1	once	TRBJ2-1	CASNSGPGGVYNEQFF	TGTGCCAGCAACTCGGGCCCAGGGGGCGTATACAATGAGCAGTTCTTC
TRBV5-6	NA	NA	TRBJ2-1	CASSLYQTTYNEQFF	TGTGCCAGCAGCTTGTACCAAACAACCTACAATGAGCAGTTCTTC
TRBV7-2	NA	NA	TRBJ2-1	CASSFYLGVEQFF	TGTGCCAGCAGCTTTTACCTGGGAGTCGAGCAGTTCTTC
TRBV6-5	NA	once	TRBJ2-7	CASSMGGARGYEQYF	TGTGCCAGCAGTATGGGGGGGGCCAGAGGTTACGAGCAGTACTTC
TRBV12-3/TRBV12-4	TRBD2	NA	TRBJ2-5	CASRYGRGWTQYF	TGTGCCAGCCGCTACGGGAGGGGGTGGACCCAGTACTTC
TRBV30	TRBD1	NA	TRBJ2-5	CAWTGGPGETQYF	TGTGCCTGGACAGGGGGCCCGGGAGAGACCCAGTACTTC
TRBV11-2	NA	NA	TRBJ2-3	CASSLDWSRVADTQYF	TGTGCCAGCAGCTTAGATTGGTCCCGGGTGGCAGATACGCAGTATTTT
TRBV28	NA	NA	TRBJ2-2	CASSPGIWNTGELFF	TGTGCCAGCAGCCCAGGGATTTGGAACACCGGGGAGCTGTTTTTT
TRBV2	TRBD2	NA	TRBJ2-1	CASRFSGGTYNEQFF	TGTGCCAGCAGATTTAGCGGGGGCACCTACAATGAGCAGTTCTTC
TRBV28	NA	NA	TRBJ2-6	CASSMGGSGANVLTF	TGTGCCAGCAGTATGGGGGGCTCTGGGGCCAACGTCCTGACTTTC
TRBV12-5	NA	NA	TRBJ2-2	CASGLVLDTGWTGELFF	TGTGCTAGTGGTTTGGTATTGGACACAGGGTGGACCGGGGAGCTGTTTTTT
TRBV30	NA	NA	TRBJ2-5	CAWSVGGSETQYF	TGTGCCTGGAGTGTAGGGGGTAGCGAGACCCAGTACTTC
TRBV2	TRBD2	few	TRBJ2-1	CASRGLAGGPVGNEQFF	TGTGCCAGCAGGGGACTAGCGGGAGGGCCAGTCGGCAATGAGCAGTTCTTC
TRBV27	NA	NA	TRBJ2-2	CASRISRGPYTGELFF	TGTGCCAGCAGGATAAGCAGGGGCCCTTACACCGGGGAGCTGTTTTTT
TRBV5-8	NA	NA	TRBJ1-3	CASSFTGLSRSGNTIYF	TGTGCCAGCAGCTTCACAGGGCTATCTCGCTCTGGAAACACCATATATTTT
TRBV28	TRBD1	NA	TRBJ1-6	CASSARDRLNSPLHF	TGTGCCAGCAGTGCTAGGGACAGGTTGAATTCACCCCTCCACTTT
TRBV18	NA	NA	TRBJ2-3	CASSPPQGWTDTQYF	TGTGCCAGCTCCCCCCCGCAGGGGTGGACAGATACGCAGTATTTT
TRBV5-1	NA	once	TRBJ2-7	CASSLVSGSSYEQYF	TGCGCCAGCAGCTTGGTTTCGGGGAGCTCCTACGAGCAGTACTTC
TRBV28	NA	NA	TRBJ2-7	CASSHYTTEQYF	TGTGCCAGCAGCCACTACACTACCGAGCAGTACTTC
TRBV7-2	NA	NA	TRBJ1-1	CASSLFLTGNTEAFF	TGTGCCAGCAGCTTATTTTTGACAGGGAACACTGAAGCTTTCTTT
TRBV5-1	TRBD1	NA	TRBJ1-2	CASTSQGQGTSGYTF	TGCGCCAGCACCTCACAGGGACAGGGCACTAGTGGCTACACCTTC
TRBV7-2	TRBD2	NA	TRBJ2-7	CASSTTGLASYEQYF	TGTGCCAGCAGCACGACGGGACTAGCTTCCTACGAGCAGTACTTC
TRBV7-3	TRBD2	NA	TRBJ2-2	CASSFLAGNTGELFF	TGTGCCAGCAGCTTCCTAGCGGGGAACACCGGGGAGCTGTTTTTT
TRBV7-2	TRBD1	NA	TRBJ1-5	CASSLTGTGGRQPQHF	TGTGCCAGCAGCTTAACCGGGACAGGGGGTCGTCAGCCCCAGCATTTT
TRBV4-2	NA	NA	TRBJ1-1	CASSQDGQGNTEAFF	TGTGCCAGCAGCCAAGATGGGCAGGGGAACACTGAAGCTTTCTTT
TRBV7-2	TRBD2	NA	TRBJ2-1	CASSLLGLAGGINEQFF	TGTGCCAGCAGCCTTCTTGGACTAGCGGGAGGGATCAATGAGCAGTTCTTC
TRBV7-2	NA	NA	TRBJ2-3	CASSFGGITDTQYF	TGTGCCAGCAGCTTTGGGGGGATCACAGATACGCAGTATTTT
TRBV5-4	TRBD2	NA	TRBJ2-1	CASSLGERTSGSGEQFF	TGTGCCAGCAGCTTGGGTGAACGGACTAGCGGGAGTGGTGAGCAGTTCTTC
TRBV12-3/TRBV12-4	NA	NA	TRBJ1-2	CASSLEGVYGYTF	TGTGCCAGCAGTTTAGAAGGGGTCTATGGCTACACCTTC
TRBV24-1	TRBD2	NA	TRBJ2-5	CATSDAQGGRETQYF	TGTGCCACCAGTGATGCTCAGGGAGGGAGGGAGACCCAGTACTTC
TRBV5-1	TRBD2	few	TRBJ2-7	CASSPRTSGGVYEQYF	TGCGCCAGCAGCCCAAGGACTAGCGGGGGGGTCTACGAGCAGTACTTC
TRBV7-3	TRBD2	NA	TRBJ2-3	CASSSPTSGNPSDTQYF	TGTGCCAGCAGCTCCCCCACTAGCGGCAATCCGTCAGATACGCAGTATTTT
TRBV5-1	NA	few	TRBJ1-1	CASSLAGLSEAFF	TGCGCCAGCAGCTTGGCAGGGCTCTCTGAAGCTTTCTTT
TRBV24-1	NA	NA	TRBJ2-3	CATSDQSGRSTDTQYF	TGTGCCACCAGTGATCAAAGCGGGCGGAGCACAGATACGCAGTATTTT
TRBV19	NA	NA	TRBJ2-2	CASSDRHLNTGELFF	TGTGCCAGTAGTGACCGACATCTAAACACCGGGGAGCTGTTTTTT
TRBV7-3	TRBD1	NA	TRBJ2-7	CASSLGQGVSYEQYF	TGTGCCAGCAGCTTAGGACAGGGGGTCTCCTACGAGCAGTACTTC
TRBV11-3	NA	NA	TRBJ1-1	CASSLGGGRKATEAFF	TGTGCCAGCAGCTTAGGTGGTGGGCGCAAGGCCACTGAAGCTTTCTTT
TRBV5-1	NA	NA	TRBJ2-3	CASSLGVAASTDTQYF	TGCGCCAGCAGCTTGGGGGTAGCGGCTAGCACAGATACGCAGTATTTT
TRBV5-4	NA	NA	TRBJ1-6	CASSLLDNSPLHF	TGTGCCAGCAGCTTGTTAGATAATTCACCCCTCCACTTT
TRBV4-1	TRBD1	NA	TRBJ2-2	CASSQEQGAVTGELFF	TGCGCCAGCAGCCAAGAACAGGGGGCTGTCACCGGGGAGCTGTTTTTT
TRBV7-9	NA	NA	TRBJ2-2	CASPGRTGGVADTGELFF	TGTGCCAGTCCGGGCCGGACCGGGGGAGTAGCGGACACCGGGGAGCTGTTTTTT
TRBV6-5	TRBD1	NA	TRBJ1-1	CASSYSGRTGGTEAFF	TGTGCCAGCAGTTACTCAGGGCGAACAGGGGGCACTGAAGCTTTCTTT
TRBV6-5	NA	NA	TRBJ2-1	CASSYSRHNEQFF	TGTGCCAGCAGTTACTCGCGGCACAATGAGCAGTTCTTC
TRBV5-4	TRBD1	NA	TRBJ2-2	CASSSGTGAGELFF	TGTGCCAGCAGCTCCGGGACAGGGGCCGGGGAGCTGTTTTTT
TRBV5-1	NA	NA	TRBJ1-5	CASSLDGQPQHF	TGCGCCAGCAGCTTGGACGGTCAGCCCCAGCATTTT